This T cell receptor beta chain was sequenced for a study of Graves' ophthalmopathy and Graves' hyperthyroidism. The PBMC fraction was derived from around 10 ml of fresh peripheral blood. This clonotype was counted ten times or more. Researchers took RNA transcripts and amplified TCR beta CDR3 regions from them. HTBI-primed RT-PCR formed the first round, and a multiplex PCR formed the second. From the multiplex PCR reads, TCRdb called clonotypes with MiXCR, one entry per CDR3 protein. The table lists almost 400,000 distinct CDR3 sequences, approximately 20% of them singletons, with more than 1.5% in the top ten. CDR1 and CDR2 from the germline V gene are LNHDA and SQIVND (reference sequence). The CDR3 runs to 13 residues. The ends were cut back, 6 bases at V and 5 bases at J, with 10 bases in the middle.

The receptor was derived from a woman in her late teens or twenties with Graves' ophthalmopathy. Material: peripheral blood. V usage is TRBV19 and J usage is TRBJ2-2; D is ambiguous. The CDR3 loop is CASRVDWTGELFF. CDR3 in DNA: TGTGCCAGTAGAGTGGATTGGACCGGGGAGCTGTTTTTT.